Below, 23 T cell receptor beta chains from the same sample are listed, as sequenced in a study of PD-L1 blockade in urothelial cancer. Clones were read by immunoSEQ multiplex PCR, and TCRdb kept only the in-frame ones, dropping some. The sample contains some 110,000 clones, approximately 89% of which appear only once. Time point in this sample: peripheral blood 6 weeks after treatment start. The source was PBMCs, collected around atezolizumab (anti-PD-L1) treatment. All receptors derive from a man aged 60 to 75 with urothelial cancer.

The rearrangement uses TRBV28 and TRBJ2-3, with TRBD1 matching over 7 bases. The germline CDR1 and CDR2 sequences are MDHEN and SYDVKM. Trimming cost V 8 bases and J 1 base; bases outside gene matches: 3. This CDR3 has 13 amino acids. The CDR3 region is CASRTGGTDTQYF. The DNA of the CDR3 is TGTGCCAGCCGCACAGGGGGCACAGATACGCAGTATTTT.

The chain links TRBV5-4 to TRBJ2-7, with D maybe TRBD1 (5 bases). Germline values: CDR1 SGHNT, CDR2 YYREEE (reference sequence). The CDR3 is made up of 14 amino acids. V was clipped by 4 bases and J by 7 bases, with 18 bases between them. The CDR3 DNA sequence: TGTGCCAGCAGCGACCTAAAAAGGGGATTGGAGCAGTACTTC. Amino acid sequence: CASSDLKRGLEQYF.

The gene calls are TRBV19 and TRBJ2-1, with D possibly TRBD1 on 6 matching bases. Germline CDR1 is LNHDA and CDR2 is SQIVND (reference sequence). Trimming removed 10 bases at V and 4 bases at J, with 11 bases between. CDR3 size: 12 residues. CDR3 coding DNA: TGTGCCACAAAGGACAGATACAATGAGCAGTTCTTC. Translated, it gives CATKDRYNEQFF.

The chain couples TRBV4-2 to TRBJ2-1; possible D gene TRBD2, 6 bases. Germline-derived CDR1 and CDR2 are LGHNA and YNFKEQ. V dropped 1 base and J dropped 9 bases, with 16 bases sitting between them. This CDR3 is 15 amino acids long. The CDR3 protein is CASSQVGLGRGEQFF. CDR3 nucleotide sequence: TGTGCCAGCAGCCAAGTGGGACTGGGCCGCGGTGAGCAGTTCTTC.

This clone was seen once. CDR3 amino acids: CASSIGLGKGGYTF. In DNA form, the CDR3 reads TGTGCCAGTAGTATAGGACTCGGGAAAGGCGGCTACACCTTC. This sequence joins TRBV19 and TRBJ1-2; D unclear. V was cut by 1 base and J by 8 bases, with 14 bases left in between. The V gene's germline CDR1 is LNHDA and CDR2 SQIVND (reference sequence). This CDR3 comprises 14 residues.

This clone was found once. The chain couples TRBV19 to TRBJ2-3; 9 bases fit TRBD2. V was pared by 4 bases and J by 2 bases, with 7 bases of the junction left unmatched. CDR3 length: 16 amino acids. Germline-derived CDR1 and CDR2 are LNHDA and SQIVND (reference sequence). CDR3 loop: CASSKESGRLTDTQYF. Here the CDR3 DNA reads TGTGCCAGTAGTAAAGAAAGCGGGAGGCTCACAGATACGCAGTATTTT.

This clone was seen a few times. The chain links TRBV7-7 to TRBJ1-6; possibly TRBD1 for D (5 bases). The V and J ends lost 5 bases and 6 bases respectively, with 8 bases between them. The CDR3 loop spans 13 amino acids. Germline CDR1 reads SSHAT; CDR2 reads FNYEAQ (reference sequence). CDR3 in DNA: TGTGCCAGCAGCACAGGTCCTAATTCACCCCTCCACTTT. As protein: CASSTGPNSPLHF.

The chain employs TRBV2 and TRBJ2-1, with a possible D match to TRBD2 (6 bases). Germline CDR1 reads SNHLY; CDR2 reads FYNNEI. Trimming took 6 bases from V and 13 from J, leaving 13 bases between them. The CDR3 spans 11 residues. In DNA form, the CDR3 reads TGTGCCAGCAGCTGGCGGGATCTCCAGTTCTTC. Translation gives CASSWRDLQFF. Full variable domain (rest looked up from reference TRBV2 and TRBJ2-1): EPEVTQTPSHQVTQMGQEVILRCVPISNHLYFYWYRQILGQKVEFLVSFYNNEISEKSEIFDDQFSVERPDGSNFTLKIRSTKLEDSAMYFCASSWRDLQFFGPGTRLTVL.

The chain couples TRBV30 to TRBJ2-5, with D possibly TRBD2 on 6 matching bases. Trimming cost V 2 bases and J 2 bases, with 12 bases left between them. Germline-derived CDR1 and CDR2 are GTSNPN and SVGIG (reference sequence). The CDR3 has 14 amino acids. CDR3 residues: CAWSLSGGQETQYF. The DNA of the CDR3 is TGTGCCTGGAGTTTGTCTGGGGGGCAAGAGACCCAGTACTTC.

The chain combines TRBV7-3 with TRBJ1-1; D is uncertain. The CDR3 spans 14 residues. From germline, CDR1 is SGHTA and CDR2 FQGTGA. Trimming removed 5 bases from V and 4 bases from J, with 14 bases in between. CDR3 amino acids: CASSPLAVFTEAFF. The CDR3 DNA follows: TGTGCCAGCAGCCCCCTCGCGGTTTTCACTGAAGCTTTCTTT.

This clone has just one count. This chain links TRBV5-6 with TRBJ2-2; 8 nucleotides match TRBD1. CDR1 SGHDT and CDR2 YYEEEE come from the germline V gene. V trimming: 0 bases; J trimming: 3 bases; junction bases outside the gene matches: 4. The CDR3 length is 16 residues. DNA of the CDR3: TGTGCCAGCAGCTTGGGACAGGGGTTACACACCGGGGAGCTGTTTTTT. Residues: CASSLGQGLHTGELFF.

This chain connects TRBV5-1 to TRBJ2-3; 12 positions match TRBD1. The CDR3 contains 18 residues. Germline-derived CDR1 and CDR2 are SGHRS and YFSETQ. The V gene end was trimmed by 3 bases and the J gene end by 3 bases; junction bases not matched to a gene: 11. The CDR3 loop reads CASSWGQGAGSGTDTQYF. CDR3 nucleotide sequence: TGCGCCAGCAGCTGGGGACAGGGGGCAGGGAGTGGTACAGATACGCAGTATTTT.

The rearrangement links TRBV28 to TRBJ2-7; possible D gene TRBD2, 6 bases. The CDR3 is made up of 13 amino acids. Germline V gene lookup returns CDR1 MDHEN and CDR2 SYDVKM. V was trimmed by 10 bases and J by 7 bases, leaving 20 bases between them. The CDR3 here is CATVGGGVLEQYF. CDR3 nucleotide sequence: TGTGCCACCGTTGGGGGAGGCGTTTTGGAGCAGTACTTC.

The chain's CDR3 is CASSLRWDRGEGGYTF. As DNA, the CDR3 is TGTGCCAGCAGTTTACGTTGGGACAGGGGAGAGGGGGGCTACACCTTC. The chain employs TRBV27 and TRBJ1-2, with 10 bases matching TRBD1. The CDR3 extends over 16 amino acids. Germline V lookup: CDR1 MNHEY, CDR2 SMNVEV (reference sequence). Trimming at V came to 2 bases and at J to 8 bases, leaving 11 bases not matched to a gene.

The gene calls are TRBV7-2 and TRBJ1-5, with D uncertain. Germline V gives CDR1 SGHTA, CDR2 FQGNSA. This CDR3 comprises 16 residues. The ends were cut back, 1 base at V and 0 bases at J, with 10 bases in the middle. This CDR3 reads CASSLVSGNSNQPQHF. The CDR3 bases are TGTGCCAGCAGCTTAGTGTCAGGCAATAGCAATCAGCCCCAGCATTTT.

Here the CDR3 reads CAISETSGEQYF. Written as DNA, the CDR3 is TGTGCCATCAGTGAGACCAGCGGCGAGCAGTACTTC. The chain links TRBV10-3 to TRBJ2-7; a weak D match, TRBD2 (5 bases). The germline V gene has CDR1 ENHRY and CDR2 SYGVKD. The CDR3 has 12 amino acids. V gave up 2 bases and J gave up 6 bases, with 8 bases separating them.

The V gene is TRBV4-3, the J gene TRBJ2-1; 8 bases fit TRBD1. Trimming at V came to 3 bases and at J to 3 bases, leaving 7 bases not matched to a gene. This CDR3 is 16 amino acids long. Germline V CDR1 and CDR2: LGHNA, YSLEER. In nucleotides, the CDR3 is TGCGCCAGCAGCCACGAGTGGACAGGGATCTACAATGAGCAGTTCTTC. Its protein product is CASSHEWTGIYNEQFF.

The V and J genes are TRBV18 and TRBJ1-6, with unresolved D. Germline assignment: CDR1 KGHSH and CDR2 LQKENI. This CDR3 spans 12 amino acids. V was pared by 3 bases and J by 8 bases, with 5 bases between. The CDR3 sequence: CASSPSDSPLHF. CDR3 nucleotide sequence: TGTGCCAGCTCACCGTCAGATTCACCCCTCCACTTT.

V is TRBV4-3 and J is TRBJ1-1; unclear D gene. The CDR3 sequence is 13 residues long. The germline V gene has CDR1 LGHNA and CDR2 YSLEER. The V gene lost 0 bases and the J gene lost 3 bases, with 5 bases spanning the gap. CDR3 sequence (DNA): TGCGCCAGCAGCCAAGAGTCAGACACTGAAGCTTTCTTT. Protein product: CASSQESDTEAFF.

The chain has TRBV5-4 and TRBJ1-1; D is uncertain. V lost 0 bases, J lost 3 bases, and 12 bases lay in between. In germline, CDR1 is SGHNT, CDR2 YYREEE (reference sequence). This CDR3 contains 15 residues. The CDR3 bases are TGTGCCAGCAGCTTGGGTCGCGGCAGTTACACTGAAGCTTTCTTT. Residues: CASSLGRGSYTEAFF.

This chain links TRBV5-1 with TRBJ2-6, with 7 positions matching TRBD1. This CDR3 contains 16 residues. The V gene end was trimmed by 5 bases and the J gene end by 0 bases; junction bases not matched to a gene: 5. From germline, CDR1 is SGHRS and CDR2 YFSETQ. The CDR3 region has the DNA TGCGCCAGCAGTACAGGGGCGGACTCTGGGGCCAACGTCCTGACTTTC. Translated: CASSTGADSGANVLTF.

This chain links TRBV6-1 with TRBJ1-2; 8 bases map to TRBD1. Germline values: CDR1 MNHNS, CDR2 SASEGT. V trimming: 5 bases; J trimming: 6 bases; junction bases outside the gene matches: 5. The CDR3 sequence is 13 residues long. CDR3 DNA: TGTGCCAGCAGTATGGACAGGGCGGATGGCTACACCTTC. It is translated as CASSMDRADGYTF.

The chain has TRBV5-1 and TRBJ2-7; 16 bases match TRBD2. V gave up 4 bases and J gave up 10 bases; unmatched junction bases: 8. CDR1 and CDR2 (germline): SGHRS, YFSETQ. This CDR3 has 15 amino acids. CDR3 in amino acids: CASSTTGTSGGEQYF. The CDR3 region has the DNA TGCGCCAGCAGCACAACCGGGACTAGCGGGGGGGAACAGTACTTC.